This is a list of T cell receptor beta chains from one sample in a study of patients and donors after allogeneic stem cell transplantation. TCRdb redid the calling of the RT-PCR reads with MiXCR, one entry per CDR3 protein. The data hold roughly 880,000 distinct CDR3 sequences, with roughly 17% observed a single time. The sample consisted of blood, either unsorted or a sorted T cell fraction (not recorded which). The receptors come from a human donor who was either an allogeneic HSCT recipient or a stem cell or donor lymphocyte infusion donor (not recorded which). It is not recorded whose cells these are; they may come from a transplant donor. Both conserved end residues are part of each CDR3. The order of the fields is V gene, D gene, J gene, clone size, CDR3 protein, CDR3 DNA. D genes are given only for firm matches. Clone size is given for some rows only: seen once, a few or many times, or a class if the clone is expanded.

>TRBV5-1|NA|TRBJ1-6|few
CASSLEGRRSYNSPLHF
TGCGCCAGCAGCTTGGAGGGGAGGAGATCCTATAATTCACCCCTCCACTTT
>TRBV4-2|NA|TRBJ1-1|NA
CASSPIDGEAFF
TGTGCCAGCAGCCCCATTGACGGGGAAGCTTTCTTT
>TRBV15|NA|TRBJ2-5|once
CATSQGGGGETQYF
TGTGCCACCAGTCAGGGGGGGGGAGGAGAGACCCAGTACTTC
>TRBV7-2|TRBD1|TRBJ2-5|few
CASSRRGRSPPETQYF
TGTGCCAGCAGTCGCAGGGGGCGAAGTCCCCCAGAGACCCAGTACTTC
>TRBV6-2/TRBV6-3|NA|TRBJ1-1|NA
CASRPPGGTEAFF
TGTGCCAGCAGGCCGCCCGGTGGCACTGAAGCTTTCTTT
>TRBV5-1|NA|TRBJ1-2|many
CASSLSTGEHGYTF
TGCGCCAGCAGCTTGTCTACGGGTGAACATGGCTACACCTTC
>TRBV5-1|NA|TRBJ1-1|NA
CASSLGPGFGSEAFF
TGCGCCAGCAGCTTGGGACCCGGGTTCGGGTCTGAAGCTTTCTTT
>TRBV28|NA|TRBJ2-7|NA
CASSSGGLKVGYF
TGTGCCAGCAGTTCAGGGGGGCTAAAGGTGGGGTACTTC
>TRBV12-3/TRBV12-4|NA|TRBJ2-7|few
CASSGVTGGGEQYF
TGTGCCAGCAGTGGGGTTACGGGGGGCGGCGAGCAGTACTTC
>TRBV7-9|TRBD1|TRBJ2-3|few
CASSPQDRGQDTQYF
TGTGCCAGCAGCCCCCAGGACAGGGGGCAAGATACGCAGTATTTT
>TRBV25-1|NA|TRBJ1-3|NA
CASSQRAGRSSGNTIYF
TGTGCCAGCAGCCAAAGGGCAGGTCGAAGCTCTGGAAACACCATATATTTT
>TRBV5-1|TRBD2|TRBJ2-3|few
CASTPGGLAADTQYF
TGCGCCAGCACCCCTGGGGGACTAGCAGCAGATACGCAGTATTTT
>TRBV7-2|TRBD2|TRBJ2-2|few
CASLAGGYTGELFF
TGTGCCAGCTTAGCGGGGGGATACACCGGGGAGCTGTTTTTT
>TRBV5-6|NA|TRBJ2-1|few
CASLGGSFHEQFF
TGTGCCAGCTTGGGGGGTAGCTTTCATGAGCAGTTCTTC
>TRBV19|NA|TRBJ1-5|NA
CASSIVSANQPQHF
TGTGCCAGTAGTATAGTAAGCGCCAATCAGCCCCAGCATTTT
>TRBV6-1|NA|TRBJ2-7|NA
CASKNRTYLSYEQYF
TGTGCCAGCAAAAACAGGACCTATCTCTCCTACGAGCAGTACTTC
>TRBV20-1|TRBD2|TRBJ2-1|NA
CSARARTSGDYNEQFF
TGCAGTGCTAGAGCACGGACTAGCGGGGATTACAATGAGCAGTTCTTC
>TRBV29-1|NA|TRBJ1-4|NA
CSVEDAGGKDEKLFF
TGCAGCGTTGAAGATGCGGGGGGAAAGGATGAAAAACTGTTTTTT
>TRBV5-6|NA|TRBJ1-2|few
CASSLAGTGLQGYTF
TGTGCCAGCAGCTTGGCAGGGACGGGCCTCCAGGGCTACACCTTC